This is a list of T cell receptor beta chains from one sample in a study of tumor-infiltrating lymphocytes in localized non-small cell lung cancer. Profiling relied on immunoSEQ multiplex PCR, and the TCRdb table lists in-frame clones only, not all of them. In the table there are 9,500 to 13,000 clones, roughly 80% of which are singletons. The sequencing input was uninvolved lung tissue not adjacent to the tumor. All receptors derive from a human donor with non-small cell lung cancer. Each CDR3 is given with its conserved first and last residue. A D gene is named only where the DNA matches it firmly. Clone size is not always given. Where it is, it says once, few, many or a class for expanded clones.

v_gene,j_gene,d_gene,abundance,CDR3nt,CDR3aa
TRBV4-1,TRBJ1-1,NA,once,TGCGCCAGCAGCCAAGTGGAGGGATATGAAGCTTTCTTT,CASSQVEGYEAFF
TRBV15,TRBJ2-5,TRBD2,NA,TGTGCCACCAGCAGAGATTATGCGGGAGGGAGGGAGACCCAGTACTTC,CATSRDYAGGRETQYF
TRBV9,TRBJ2-7,NA,NA,TGTGCCAGCAGCGTCGGGGGCAACTCCTACGAGCAGTACTTC,CASSVGGNSYEQYF
TRBV7-9,TRBJ1-1,TRBD1,few,TGTGCCAGCAGCTTAGTCGGGACAGGGCAGACTGAAGCTTTCTTT,CASSLVGTGQTEAFF
TRBV5-6,TRBJ2-7,NA,few,TGTGCCAGCAGCAAGTGGACAGCCTCCTACGAGCAGTACTTC,CASSKWTASYEQYF
TRBV4-3,TRBJ2-6,NA,NA,TGCGCCAGCAGCCAAGATAGCGTCTCTGGGGCCAACGTCCTGACTTTC,CASSQDSVSGANVLTF
TRBV7-9,TRBJ1-4,NA,few,TGTGCCAGCAGCTTAGGGGGGAGTGAAAAACTGTTTTTT,CASSLGGSEKLFF
TRBV11-2,TRBJ1-1,NA,medium-sized,TGTGCCAGCAGCTTAGCCGGGGTTTCGAACACTGAAGCTTTCTTT,CASSLAGVSNTEAFF
TRBV9,TRBJ2-1,TRBD2,NA,TGTGCCAGCAGCGTAGAGGGACTAGTTTACAATGAGCAGTTCTTC,CASSVEGLVYNEQFF
TRBV11-1,TRBJ1-2,NA,NA,TGTGCCAGCAGCTTAAACCCCGGCTCCGGGGAAGGCTACACCTTC,CASSLNPGSGEGYTF
TRBV19,TRBJ1-6,TRBD1,NA,TGTGCCAGTAGTGAGATACGACAGGGTCGGAATTCACCCCTCCACTTT,CASSEIRQGRNSPLHF
TRBV4-1,TRBJ2-7,TRBD1,NA,TGCGCCAGCAGCCAAACCCCTGGACAGGGGGGCTGGCCGTACTTC,CASSQTPGQGGWPYF
TRBV11-3,TRBJ2-7,NA,NA,TGTGCCAGCAGCCCTTTCGGGGGCAGCTACGAGCAGTACTTC,CASSPFGGSYEQYF
TRBV7-2,TRBJ2-6,NA,NA,TGTGCCAGCAGCTTAGCCGGAAAAGGTGGGGCCAACGTCCTGACTTTC,CASSLAGKGGANVLTF
TRBV19,TRBJ1-5,NA,NA,TGTGCCAGTAGTATAGATCGAGGAGGTAGGAATCAGCCCCAGCATTTT,CASSIDRGGRNQPQHF
TRBV13,TRBJ1-4,NA,NA,TGTGCCAGCAGCTTATTCGGGGGAGACGATGAAAAACTGTTTTTT,CASSLFGGDDEKLFF
TRBV11-1,TRBJ2-7,TRBD1,NA,TGTGCCAGCAGCTCGCGACAGGGGGCTAGAAACGAGCAGTACTTC,CASSSRQGARNEQYF
TRBV7-9,TRBJ1-1,NA,NA,TGTGCCAGCAGCTTAGAGGTGGTGAACACTGAAGCTTTCTTT,CASSLEVVNTEAFF
TRBV28,TRBJ2-7,TRBD1,NA,TGTGCCAGCAGGGACGGACAGGGGTTCTCCTACGAGCAGTACTTC,CASRDGQGFSYEQYF
TRBV11-2,TRBJ2-1,NA,NA,TGTGCCAGCAGCCACTACCGGGACACGTACAATGAGCAGTTCTTC,CASSHYRDTYNEQFF
TRBV6-5,TRBJ2-5,TRBD2,NA,TGTGCCAGCACCCGTAGCGGGCGGAGACAAGAGACCCAGTACTTC,CASTRSGRRQETQYF
TRBV7-6,TRBJ1-6,TRBD1,large,TGTGCCAGCAGCTTATGGGCAGGGGGGCGTTCACCCCTCCACTTT,CASSLWAGGRSPLHF
TRBV6-6,TRBJ1-5,NA,few,TGTGCCAGCAGTTACAGGGGGGACCAGCATTTT,CASSYRGDQHF
TRBV10-2,TRBJ2-6,TRBD2,NA,TGCGCCAGCAGTGAATGGGCGGGGCGGGGGTCTGGGGCCAACGTCCTGACTTTC,CASSEWAGRGSGANVLTF
TRBV6-6,TRBJ1-1,NA,NA,TGTGCCAGCATCCTAATGGGGGGCACTGAAGCTTTCTTT,CASILMGGTEAFF
TRBV7-6,TRBJ2-7,TRBD1,NA,TGTGCCAGCAGCTTAGAGGGGGCCGACTACGAGCAGTACTTC,CASSLEGADYEQYF
TRBV7-2,TRBJ2-3,NA,medium-sized,TGTGCCAGCAGCGGCAGGGGTTGGGGCACAGATACGCAGTATTTT,CASSGRGWGTDTQYF
TRBV6-1,TRBJ1-1,NA,NA,TGTGCCAGCAGAGCAACAGGGTCCACTGAAGCTTTCTTT,CASRATGSTEAFF
TRBV11-3,TRBJ2-3,NA,NA,TGTGCCAGCAGCTTAGTGGGGCCCCTGGGAGATACGCAGTATTTT,CASSLVGPLGDTQYF
TRBV28,TRBJ1-5,NA,medium-sized,TGTGCCAGCAGTCCCGAGGGACTCAGGCATCAGCCCCAGCATTTT,CASSPEGLRHQPQHF
TRBV2,TRBJ2-3,NA,NA,TGTGCCAGCAGAGTTAGTAGCACAGATACGCAGTATTTT,CASRVSSTDTQYF
TRBV7-7,TRBJ2-2,TRBD1,once,TGTGCCAGCCGTGGGGGGACAGGGATTTCCGGGGAGCTGTTTTTT,CASRGGTGISGELFF
TRBV28,TRBJ1-4,TRBD1,NA,TGTGCCAGCAGTCGCAGGGGGCCCGTTACTAATGAAAAACTGTTTTTT,CASSRRGPVTNEKLFF
TRBV30,TRBJ2-3,NA,NA,TGTGCCTGGAGTGCGACCTCGGGGGGCGGAGATACGCAGTATTTT,CAWSATSGGGDTQYF
TRBV4-1,TRBJ1-1,NA,NA,TGCGCCAGCAGCCAAGACAGGGTTTACACTGAAGCTTTCTTT,CASSQDRVYTEAFF